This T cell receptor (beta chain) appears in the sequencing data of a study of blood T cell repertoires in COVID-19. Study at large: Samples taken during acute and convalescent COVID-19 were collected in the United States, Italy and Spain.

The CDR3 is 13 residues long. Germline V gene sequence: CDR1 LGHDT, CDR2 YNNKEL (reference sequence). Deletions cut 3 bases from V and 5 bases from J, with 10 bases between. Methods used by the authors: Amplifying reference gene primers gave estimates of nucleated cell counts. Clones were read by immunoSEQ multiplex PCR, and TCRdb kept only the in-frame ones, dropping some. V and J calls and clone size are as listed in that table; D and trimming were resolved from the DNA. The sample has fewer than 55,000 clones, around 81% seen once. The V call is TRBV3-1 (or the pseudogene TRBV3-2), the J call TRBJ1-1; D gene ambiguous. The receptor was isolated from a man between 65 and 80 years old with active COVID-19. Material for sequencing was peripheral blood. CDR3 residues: CASSQVGWTEAFF. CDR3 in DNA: TGTGCCAGCAGCCAGGTTGGCTGGACTGAAGCTTTCTTT.